This T cell receptor (beta chain) appears in the sequencing data of a study of T cells after yellow fever vaccination. Study-wide findings and caveats: On re-exposure, the response was weaker but peaked faster, at day 5 versus 15. Detected again after the booster were most primary-vaccination clones, at nearly 97% CD4 and 70% to 90% CD8.

The length of the CDR3 is 15 residues. V gave up 6 bases and J gave up 4 bases, with 16 bases separating them. UMIs and a universal primer site were added when TCR cDNA was made by 5'RACE template switching. TCRdb reprocessed the 5' RACE reads via MiXCR and lists one record per CDR3 protein. The sample shows about 99,000 distinct CDR3 sequences, about 6% of them seen only once. Concerning this clonotype itself: Its matching antigen is unknown.

This sample comprised CD8+ T cells sorted from PBMCs, obtained 10 days after the yellow fever booster vaccination. The gene calls are TRBV12-3 or TRBV12-4 and TRBJ1-5; possibly TRBD1 for D (5 bases). This clonotype was obtained from a man younger than 35 who received the YFV17D yellow fever vaccine. The CDR3 loop reads CASSPGTAKNQPQHF. CDR3 bases: TGTGCCAGCAGCCCCGGGACGGCCAAGAATCAGCCCCAGCATTTT.